This TCR beta chain was identified in a study of shared clonotypes between healthy human individuals. Deletions cut 4 bases from V and 12 bases from J, with 17 bases between. This CDR3 is 13 amino acids long. Per germline, CDR1 SGHTA and CDR2 FQGTGA. Assay used: immunoSEQ multiplex PCR; TCRdb lists only in-frame clones, some missing. The data show roughly 2.2 million clones, just under 95% seen once. The specimen was naive CD4+ T cells from PBMCs. Sample subset: CD45RA+ positively selected. The clonotype originates from a man aged 18 to 30 in good health. Some clones in this sample may be carry-over from other donors' samples. The V gene is TRBV7-3, the J gene TRBJ2-3, with D unresolved. The DNA for the CDR3 is TGTGCCAGCAGCTCTCAACCAAACACCCCTCAGTATTTT. It encodes CASSSQPNTPQYF.